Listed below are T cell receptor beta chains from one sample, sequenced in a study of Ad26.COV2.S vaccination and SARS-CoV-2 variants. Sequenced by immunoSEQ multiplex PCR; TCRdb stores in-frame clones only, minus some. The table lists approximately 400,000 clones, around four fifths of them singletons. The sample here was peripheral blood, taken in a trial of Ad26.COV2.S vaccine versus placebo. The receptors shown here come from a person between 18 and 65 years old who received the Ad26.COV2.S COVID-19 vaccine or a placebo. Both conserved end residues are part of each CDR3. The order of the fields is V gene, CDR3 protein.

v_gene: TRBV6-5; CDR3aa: CASTAGTAKLFF
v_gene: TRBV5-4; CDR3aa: CASSLSPMLADYEQYF
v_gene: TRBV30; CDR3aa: CAWTGTGIGELFF
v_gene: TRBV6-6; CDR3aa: CASSPGLAGKGSYNEQFF
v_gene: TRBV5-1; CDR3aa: CASSTDVRETQYF
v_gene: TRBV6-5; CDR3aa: CASTHDSSSTDTQYF
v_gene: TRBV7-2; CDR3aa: CASSPRLASDTQYF
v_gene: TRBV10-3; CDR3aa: CAIDSGNYGYTF
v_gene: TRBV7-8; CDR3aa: CASSPSANYGYTF
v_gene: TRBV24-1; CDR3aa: CATSDGQPSYEQYF
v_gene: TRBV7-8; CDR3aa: CASSFARLDNEQYF
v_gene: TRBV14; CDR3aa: CASSFQGFYDEQFF
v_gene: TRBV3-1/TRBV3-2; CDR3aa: CASSQDRRQGAYEQYF
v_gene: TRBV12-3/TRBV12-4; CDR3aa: CASSFVTHYEQYF
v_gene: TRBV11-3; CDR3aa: CASSWGTGWLNF
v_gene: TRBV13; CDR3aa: CASSLQGGQYF
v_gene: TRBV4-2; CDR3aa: CASSLDGRATYEQYF
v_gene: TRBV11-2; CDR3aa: CASSYALNTEAFF
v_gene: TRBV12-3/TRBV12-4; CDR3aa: CASSGLVGDEQFF
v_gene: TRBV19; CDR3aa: CASSIRAGGTTGELFF
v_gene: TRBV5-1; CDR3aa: CASSPGLADKTGELFF
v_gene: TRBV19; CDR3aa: CASSIPSYGYTF
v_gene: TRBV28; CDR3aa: CASSPGTEAFF
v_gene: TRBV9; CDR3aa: CASSVEGQNYGYTF
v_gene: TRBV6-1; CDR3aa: CASSDGVGLAVTQYF
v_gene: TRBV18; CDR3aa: CASSHHGPIGGGTDTQYF
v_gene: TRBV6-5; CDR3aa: CASSSQTGSGEQYF
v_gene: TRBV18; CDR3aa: CASSPGLHYEQYF
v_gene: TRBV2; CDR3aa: CASSEFPGTGLDTEAFF
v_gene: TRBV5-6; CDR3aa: CASSLGPRETQYF
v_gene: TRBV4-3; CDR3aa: CASSQFNTGELFF
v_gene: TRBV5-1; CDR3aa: CASSLGQGAYEQYF
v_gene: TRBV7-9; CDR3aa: CASSLPGTGKYNEQFF
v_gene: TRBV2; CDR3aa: CASQGQSNQPQHF
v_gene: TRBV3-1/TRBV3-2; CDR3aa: CASSQMGVSTNTGELFF
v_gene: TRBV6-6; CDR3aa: CASSFGGFSYEQYF
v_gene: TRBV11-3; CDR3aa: CASSLGYREGETQYF
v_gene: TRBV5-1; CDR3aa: CASSPGTESYEQYF
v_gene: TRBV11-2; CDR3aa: CASSQQANYGYTF
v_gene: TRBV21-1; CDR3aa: CASTTGGEAGANVLTF
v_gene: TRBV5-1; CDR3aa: CASSPRRGGLGEQFF
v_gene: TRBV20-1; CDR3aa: CSAPLDTQYF
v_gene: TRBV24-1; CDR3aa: CATSGRTTPGPTSMIEQFF
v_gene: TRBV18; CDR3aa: CASSGLVSDTQYF
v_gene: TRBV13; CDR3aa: CASSFLQGKRGTDTQYF
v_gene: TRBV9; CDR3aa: CASSVGTGTGQPQHF
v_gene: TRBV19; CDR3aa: CASRGTDKMAQHF
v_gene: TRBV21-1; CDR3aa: CASSKGPGHPSEETQYF
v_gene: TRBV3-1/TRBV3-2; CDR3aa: CASRPAKGDTQYF
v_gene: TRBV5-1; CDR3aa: CASSMTSGGQETQYF
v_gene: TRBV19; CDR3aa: CASSRSRMNTEAFF
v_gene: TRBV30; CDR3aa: CAWGEGSNTEAFF
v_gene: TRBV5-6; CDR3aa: CASSHLAGGSGEQYF
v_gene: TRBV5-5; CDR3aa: CASNLEGGQPQHF